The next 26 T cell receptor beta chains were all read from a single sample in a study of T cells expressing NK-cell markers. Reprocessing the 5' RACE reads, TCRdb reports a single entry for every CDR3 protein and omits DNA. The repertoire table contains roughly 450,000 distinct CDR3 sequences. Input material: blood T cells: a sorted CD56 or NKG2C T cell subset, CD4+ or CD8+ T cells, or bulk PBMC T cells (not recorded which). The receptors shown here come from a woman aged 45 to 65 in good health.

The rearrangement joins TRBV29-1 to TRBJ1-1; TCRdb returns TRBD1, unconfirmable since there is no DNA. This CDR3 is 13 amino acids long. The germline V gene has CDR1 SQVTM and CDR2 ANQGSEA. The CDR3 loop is CSVHRVMVTEAFF.

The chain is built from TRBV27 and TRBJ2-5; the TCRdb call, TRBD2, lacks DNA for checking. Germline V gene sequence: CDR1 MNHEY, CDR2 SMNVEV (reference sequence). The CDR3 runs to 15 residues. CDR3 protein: CASSLSRGSQETQYF.

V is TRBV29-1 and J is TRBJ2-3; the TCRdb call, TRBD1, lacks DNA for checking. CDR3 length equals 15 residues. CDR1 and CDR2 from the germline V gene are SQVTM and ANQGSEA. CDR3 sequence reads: CSVHRTGMDTDTQYF.

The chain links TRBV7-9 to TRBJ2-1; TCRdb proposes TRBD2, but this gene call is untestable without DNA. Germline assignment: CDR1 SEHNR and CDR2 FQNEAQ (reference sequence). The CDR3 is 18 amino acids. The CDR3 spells CASSSPRGYSGEYNEQFF. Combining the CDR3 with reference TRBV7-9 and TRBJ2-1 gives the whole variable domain DTGVSQNPRHKITKRGQNVTFRCDPISEHNRLYWYRQTLGQGPEFLTYFQNEAQLEKSRLLSDRFSAERPKGSFSTLEIQRTEQGDSAMYLCASSSPRGYSGEYNEQFFGPGTRLTVL.

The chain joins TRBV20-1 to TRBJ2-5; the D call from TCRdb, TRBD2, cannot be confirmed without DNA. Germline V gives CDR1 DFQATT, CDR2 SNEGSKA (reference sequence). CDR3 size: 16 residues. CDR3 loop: CSARVTTGTRSETQYF.

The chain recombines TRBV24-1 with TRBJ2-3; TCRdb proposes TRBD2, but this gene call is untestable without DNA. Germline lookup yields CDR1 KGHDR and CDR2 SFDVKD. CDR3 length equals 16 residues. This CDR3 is CATSEPASGPTDTQYF.

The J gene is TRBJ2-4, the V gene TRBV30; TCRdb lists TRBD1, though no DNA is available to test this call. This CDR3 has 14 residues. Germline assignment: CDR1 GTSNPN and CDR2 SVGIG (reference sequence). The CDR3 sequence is CARSPPGQKNIQYF.

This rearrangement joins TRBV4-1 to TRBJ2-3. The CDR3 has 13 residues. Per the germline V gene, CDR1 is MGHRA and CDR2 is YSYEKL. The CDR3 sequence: CASSLVFLDTQYF.

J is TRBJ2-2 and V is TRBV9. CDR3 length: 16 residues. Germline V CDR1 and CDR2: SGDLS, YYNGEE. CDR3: CASSVAAHLNTGELFF.

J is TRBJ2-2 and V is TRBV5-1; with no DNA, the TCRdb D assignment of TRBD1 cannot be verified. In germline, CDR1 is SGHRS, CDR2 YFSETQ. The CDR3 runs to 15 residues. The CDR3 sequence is CASSLTGGRTGELFF.

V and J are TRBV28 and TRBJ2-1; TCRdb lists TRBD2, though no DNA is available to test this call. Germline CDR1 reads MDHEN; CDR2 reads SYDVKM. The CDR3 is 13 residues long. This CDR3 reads CASSLWSLRGQFF.

CDR3 in amino acids: CATSEFGGISTDTQYF. V gene TRBV15 combines with J gene TRBJ2-3. CDR3 size: 16 residues. Germline V gene lookup returns CDR1 LNHNV and CDR2 YYDKDF (reference sequence).

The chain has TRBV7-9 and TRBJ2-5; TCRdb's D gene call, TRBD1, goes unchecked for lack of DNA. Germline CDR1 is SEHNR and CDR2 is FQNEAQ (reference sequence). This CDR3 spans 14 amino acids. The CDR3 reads CASSLAGRGQDQYF.

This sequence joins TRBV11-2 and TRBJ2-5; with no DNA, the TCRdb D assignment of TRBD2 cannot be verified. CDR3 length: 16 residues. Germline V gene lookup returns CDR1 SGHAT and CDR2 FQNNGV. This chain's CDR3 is CASSLASGSAGETQYF.

The CDR3 loop is CASSFSGLQRNTGELFF. The chain has TRBV5-5 and TRBJ2-2; TCRdb returns TRBD2, unconfirmable since there is no DNA. This CDR3 comprises 17 residues. Germline CDR1 and CDR2: SGHKS and YYEKEE (reference sequence).

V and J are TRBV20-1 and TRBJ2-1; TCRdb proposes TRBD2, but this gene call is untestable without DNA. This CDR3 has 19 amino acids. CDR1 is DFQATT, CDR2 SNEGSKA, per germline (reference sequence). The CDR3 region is CSASPLAGGTVGSYNEQFF.

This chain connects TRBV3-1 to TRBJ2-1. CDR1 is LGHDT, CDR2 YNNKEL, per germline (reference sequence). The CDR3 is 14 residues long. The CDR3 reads CASSQEVEYNEQFF.

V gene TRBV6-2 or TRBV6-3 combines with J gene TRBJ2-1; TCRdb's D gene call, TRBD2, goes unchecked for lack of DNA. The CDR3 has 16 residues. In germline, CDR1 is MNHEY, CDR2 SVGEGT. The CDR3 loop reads CASSAHLAGGVNEQFF.

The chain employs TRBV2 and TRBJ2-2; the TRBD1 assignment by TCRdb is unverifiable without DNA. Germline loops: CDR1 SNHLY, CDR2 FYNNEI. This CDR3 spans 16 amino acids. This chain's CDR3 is CASSWARSRNTGELFF. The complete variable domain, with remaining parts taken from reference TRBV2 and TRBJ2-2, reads EPEVTQTPSHQVTQMGQEVILRCVPISNHLYFYWYRQILGQKVEFLVSFYNNEISEKSEIFDDQFSVERPDGSNFTLKIRSTKLEDSAMYFCASSWARSRNTGELFFGEGSRLTVL.

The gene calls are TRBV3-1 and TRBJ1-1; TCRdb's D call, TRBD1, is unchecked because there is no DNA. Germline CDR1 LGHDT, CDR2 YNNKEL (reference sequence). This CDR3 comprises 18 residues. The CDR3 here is CASSRSLIRSGLNTEAFF.

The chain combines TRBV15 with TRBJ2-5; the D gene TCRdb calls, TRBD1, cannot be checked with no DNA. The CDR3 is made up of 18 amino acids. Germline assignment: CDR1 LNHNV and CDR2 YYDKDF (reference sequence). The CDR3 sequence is CATSRLNTDRPFQETQYF.

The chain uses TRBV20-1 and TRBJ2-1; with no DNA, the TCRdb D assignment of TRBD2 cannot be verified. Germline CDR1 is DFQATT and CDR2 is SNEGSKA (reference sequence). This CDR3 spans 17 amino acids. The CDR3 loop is CSAQWLAGGISYNEQFF.

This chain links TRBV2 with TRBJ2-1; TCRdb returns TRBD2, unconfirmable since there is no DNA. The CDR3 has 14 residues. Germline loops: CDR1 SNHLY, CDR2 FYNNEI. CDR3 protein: CAGQRDSSYNEQFF. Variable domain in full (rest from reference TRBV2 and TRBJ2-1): EPEVTQTPSHQVTQMGQEVILRCVPISNHLYFYWYRQILGQKVEFLVSFYNNEISEKSEIFDDQFSVERPDGSNFTLKIRSTKLEDSAMYFCAGQRDSSYNEQFFGPGTRLTVL.

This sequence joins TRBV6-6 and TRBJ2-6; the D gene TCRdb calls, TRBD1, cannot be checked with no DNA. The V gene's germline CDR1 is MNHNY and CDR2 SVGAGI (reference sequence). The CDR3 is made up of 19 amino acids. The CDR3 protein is CASSPSTGMGRSGANVLTF.

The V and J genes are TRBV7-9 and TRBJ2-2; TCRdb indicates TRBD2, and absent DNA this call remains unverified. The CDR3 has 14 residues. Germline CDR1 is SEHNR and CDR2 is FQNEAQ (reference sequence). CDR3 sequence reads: CASSLELRGRELFF.

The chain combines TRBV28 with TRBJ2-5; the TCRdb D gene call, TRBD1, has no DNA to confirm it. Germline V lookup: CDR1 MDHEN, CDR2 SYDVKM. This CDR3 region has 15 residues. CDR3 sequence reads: CASSTSGTGQETQYF. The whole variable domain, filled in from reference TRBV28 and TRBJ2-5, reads DVKVTQSSRYLVKRTGEKVFLECVQDMDHENMFWYRQDPGLGLRLIYFSYDVKMKEKGDIPEGYSVSREKKERFSLILESASTNQTSMYLCASSTSGTGQETQYFGPGTRLLVL.